This T cell receptor beta chain was sequenced during a study of blood T cell repertoires in COVID-19. Study as a whole: The analysed material was cDNA or gDNA that came from T cells, B-cell-depleted T cells, or PBMCs.

The CDR3 runs 16 residues. Germline V CDR1 and CDR2: SNHLY, FYNNEI. V lost 4 bases to trimming and J lost 7 bases, with 17 bases between them. The sample holds a few counts of this clone. Repertoires were generated with immunoSEQ multiplex PCR, while TCRdb's copy carries only in-frame clones and drops some. The table lists 30,000 to 35,000 clones, roughly 85% of them singletons. The chain uses TRBV2 and TRBJ1-6; no definite D call. The sequence was obtained from a human donor with acute or convalescent COVID-19. The donor label of this sample is uncertain. Sequencing input: peripheral blood. CDR3 bases: TGTGCCAGCAGTGTAAGGCAGGTGGGAGCAAATTCACCCCTCCACTTT. It codes for CASSVRQVGANSPLHF.